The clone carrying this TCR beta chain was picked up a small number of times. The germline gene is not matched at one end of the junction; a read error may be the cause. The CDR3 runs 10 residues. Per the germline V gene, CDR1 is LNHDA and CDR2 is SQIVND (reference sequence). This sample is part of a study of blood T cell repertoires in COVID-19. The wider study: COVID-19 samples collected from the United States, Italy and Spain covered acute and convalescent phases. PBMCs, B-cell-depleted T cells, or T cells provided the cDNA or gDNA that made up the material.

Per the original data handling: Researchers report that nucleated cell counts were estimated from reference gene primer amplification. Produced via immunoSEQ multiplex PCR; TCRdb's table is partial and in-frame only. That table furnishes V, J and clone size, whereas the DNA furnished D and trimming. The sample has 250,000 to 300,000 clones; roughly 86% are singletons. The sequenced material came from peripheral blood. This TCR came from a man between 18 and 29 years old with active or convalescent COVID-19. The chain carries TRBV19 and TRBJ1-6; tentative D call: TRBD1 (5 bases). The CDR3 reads CARPTVPFNF. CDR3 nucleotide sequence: TGTGCCAGACCGACAGTCCCGTTTAACTTT.